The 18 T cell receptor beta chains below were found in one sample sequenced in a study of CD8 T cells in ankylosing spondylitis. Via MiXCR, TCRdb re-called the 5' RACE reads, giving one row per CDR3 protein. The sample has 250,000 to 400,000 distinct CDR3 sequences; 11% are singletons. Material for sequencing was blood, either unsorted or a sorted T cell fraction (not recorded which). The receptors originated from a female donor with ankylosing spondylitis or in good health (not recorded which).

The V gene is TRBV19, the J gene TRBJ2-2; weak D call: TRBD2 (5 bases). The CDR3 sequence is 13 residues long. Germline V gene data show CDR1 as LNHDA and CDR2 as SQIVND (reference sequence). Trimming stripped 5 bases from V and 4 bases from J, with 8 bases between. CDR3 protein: CASSAGLTGELFF. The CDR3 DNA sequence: TGTGCCAGTAGTGCGGGCCTCACCGGGGAGCTGTTTTTT. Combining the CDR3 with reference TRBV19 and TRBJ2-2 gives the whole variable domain DGGITQSPKYLFRKEGQNVTLSCEQNLNHDAMYWYRQDPGQGLRLIYYSQIVNDFQKGDIAEGYSVSREKKESFPLTVTSAQKNPTAFYLCASSAGLTGELFFGEGSRLTVL.

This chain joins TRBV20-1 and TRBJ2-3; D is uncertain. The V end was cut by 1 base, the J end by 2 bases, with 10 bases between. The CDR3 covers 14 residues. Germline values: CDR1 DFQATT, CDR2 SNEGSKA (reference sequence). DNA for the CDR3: TGCAGTGCTAGAGGGCTCACGAACACAGATACGCAGTATTTT. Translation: CSARGLTNTDTQYF.

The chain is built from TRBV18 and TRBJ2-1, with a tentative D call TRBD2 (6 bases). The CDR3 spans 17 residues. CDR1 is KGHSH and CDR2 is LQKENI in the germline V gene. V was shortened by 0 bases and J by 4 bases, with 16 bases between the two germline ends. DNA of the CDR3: TGTGCCAGCTCACCACCCGGAGGTAGCGGCAAATACAATGAGCAGTTCTTC. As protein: CASSPPGGSGKYNEQFF.

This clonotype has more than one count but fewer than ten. For the CDR3, the DNA is TGTGCCAGCAGCTCTTACAGGGCGGGGGAGCAGTACTTC. Translated: CASSSYRAGEQYF. The chain combines TRBV3-1 with TRBJ2-7, with D perhaps given as TRBD1 or TRBD2 (6 bases each). There are 13 residues in the CDR3. Germline loops: CDR1 LGHDT, CDR2 YNNKEL (reference sequence). The ends were cut back, 5 bases at V and 7 bases at J, with 15 bases in the middle.

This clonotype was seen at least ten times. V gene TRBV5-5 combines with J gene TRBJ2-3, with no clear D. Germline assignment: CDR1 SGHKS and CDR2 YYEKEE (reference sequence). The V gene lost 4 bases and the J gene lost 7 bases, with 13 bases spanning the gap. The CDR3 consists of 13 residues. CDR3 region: CASSTPKSHTQYF. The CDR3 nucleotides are TGTGCCAGCAGCACACCTAAGAGTCATACGCAGTATTTT.

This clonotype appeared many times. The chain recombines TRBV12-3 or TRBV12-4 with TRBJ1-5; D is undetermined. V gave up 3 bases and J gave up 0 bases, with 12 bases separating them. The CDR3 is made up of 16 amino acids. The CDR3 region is CASSFFSQISNQPQHF. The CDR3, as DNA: TGTGCCAGCAGTTTCTTTTCACAGATTAGCAATCAGCCCCAGCATTTT.

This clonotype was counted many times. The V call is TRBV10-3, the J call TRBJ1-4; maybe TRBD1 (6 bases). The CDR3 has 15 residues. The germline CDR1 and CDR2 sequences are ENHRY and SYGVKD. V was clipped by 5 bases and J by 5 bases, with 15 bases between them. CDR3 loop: CAISRWSGVNEKLFF. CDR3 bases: TGTGCCATCAGTCGATGGTCAGGGGTAAATGAAAAACTGTTTTTT.

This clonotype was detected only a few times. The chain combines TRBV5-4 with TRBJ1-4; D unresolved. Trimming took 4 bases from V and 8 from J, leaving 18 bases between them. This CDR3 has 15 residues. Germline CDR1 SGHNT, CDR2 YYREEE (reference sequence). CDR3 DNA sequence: TGTGCCAGCAGCCCCGGATCTCTTGGTGGGGAAAAACTGTTTTTT. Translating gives CASSPGSLGGEKLFF.

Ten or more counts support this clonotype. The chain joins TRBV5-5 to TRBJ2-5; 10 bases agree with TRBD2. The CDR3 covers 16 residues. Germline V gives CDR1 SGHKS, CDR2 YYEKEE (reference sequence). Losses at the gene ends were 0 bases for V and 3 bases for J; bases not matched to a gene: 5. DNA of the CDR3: TGTGCCAGCAGCTTGGGCCAGCGGGGGGGTGAAGAGACCCAGTACTTC. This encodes CASSLGQRGGEETQYF.

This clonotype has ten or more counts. CDR3 in amino acids: CASSVGGKAGDGYTF. The CDR3 region has the DNA TGTGCCAGCAGCGTAGGAGGTAAAGCCGGAGATGGCTACACCTTC. The chain joins TRBV9 to TRBJ1-2, with D uncertain. V lost 0 bases, J lost 6 bases, and 15 bases lay in between. Germline-derived CDR1 and CDR2 are SGDLS and YYNGEE. The CDR3 has 15 amino acids.

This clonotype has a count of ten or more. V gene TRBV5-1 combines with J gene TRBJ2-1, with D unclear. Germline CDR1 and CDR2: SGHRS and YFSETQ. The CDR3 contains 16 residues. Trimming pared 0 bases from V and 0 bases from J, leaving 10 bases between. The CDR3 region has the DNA TGCGCCAGCAGCTTGGCCTCCTCCCGCTCCTACAATGAGCAGTTCTTC. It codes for CASSLASSRSYNEQFF.

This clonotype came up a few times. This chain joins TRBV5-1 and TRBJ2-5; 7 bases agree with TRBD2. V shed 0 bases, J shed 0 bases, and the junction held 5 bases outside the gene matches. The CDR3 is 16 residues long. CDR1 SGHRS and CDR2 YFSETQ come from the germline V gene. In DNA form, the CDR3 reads TGCGCCAGCAGCTTGGTCCCAGCGGGAAACCAAGAGACCCAGTACTTC. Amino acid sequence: CASSLVPAGNQETQYF.

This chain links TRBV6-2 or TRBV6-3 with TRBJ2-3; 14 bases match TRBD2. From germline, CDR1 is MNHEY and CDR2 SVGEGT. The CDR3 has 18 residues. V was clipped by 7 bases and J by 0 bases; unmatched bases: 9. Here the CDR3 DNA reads TGTGCCAGCACTTTAGGGACTAGCGGGAGAGTGAGCACAGATACGCAGTATTTT. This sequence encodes CASTLGTSGRVSTDTQYF.

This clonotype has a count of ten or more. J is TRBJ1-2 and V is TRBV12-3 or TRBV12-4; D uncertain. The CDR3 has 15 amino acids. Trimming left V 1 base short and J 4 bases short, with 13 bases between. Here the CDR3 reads CASSLEGRLGYGYTF. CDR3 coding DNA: TGTGCCAGCAGTTTAGAGGGCCGCTTGGGCTATGGCTACACCTTC.

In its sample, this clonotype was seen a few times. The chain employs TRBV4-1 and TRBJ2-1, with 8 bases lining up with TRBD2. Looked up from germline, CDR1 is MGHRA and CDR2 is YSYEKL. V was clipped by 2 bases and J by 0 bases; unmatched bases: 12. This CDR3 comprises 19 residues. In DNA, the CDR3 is TGCGCCAGCAGCCAAACCATCTTAGCGGGGCAGAGCTCCTACAATGAGCAGTTCTTC. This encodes CASSQTILAGQSSYNEQFF.

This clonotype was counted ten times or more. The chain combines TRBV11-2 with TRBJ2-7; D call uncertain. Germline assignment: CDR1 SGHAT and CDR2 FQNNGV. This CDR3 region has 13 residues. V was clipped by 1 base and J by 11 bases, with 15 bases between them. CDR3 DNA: TGTGCCAGCAGCTTAGGATCAGCCAGACGGGAGTACTTC. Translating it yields CASSLGSARREYF.

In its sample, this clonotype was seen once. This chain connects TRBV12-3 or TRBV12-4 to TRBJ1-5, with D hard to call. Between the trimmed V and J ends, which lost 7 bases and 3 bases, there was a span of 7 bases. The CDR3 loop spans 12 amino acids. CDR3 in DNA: TGTGCCAGCAAATTCCCCAATCAGCCCCAGCATTTT. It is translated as CASKFPNQPQHF.

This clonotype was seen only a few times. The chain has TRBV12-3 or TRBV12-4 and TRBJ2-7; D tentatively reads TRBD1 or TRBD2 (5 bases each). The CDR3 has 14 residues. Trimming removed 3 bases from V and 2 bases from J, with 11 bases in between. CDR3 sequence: CASSFRGHTYEQYF. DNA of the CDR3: TGTGCCAGCAGTTTCCGGGGCCATACCTACGAGCAGTACTTC.